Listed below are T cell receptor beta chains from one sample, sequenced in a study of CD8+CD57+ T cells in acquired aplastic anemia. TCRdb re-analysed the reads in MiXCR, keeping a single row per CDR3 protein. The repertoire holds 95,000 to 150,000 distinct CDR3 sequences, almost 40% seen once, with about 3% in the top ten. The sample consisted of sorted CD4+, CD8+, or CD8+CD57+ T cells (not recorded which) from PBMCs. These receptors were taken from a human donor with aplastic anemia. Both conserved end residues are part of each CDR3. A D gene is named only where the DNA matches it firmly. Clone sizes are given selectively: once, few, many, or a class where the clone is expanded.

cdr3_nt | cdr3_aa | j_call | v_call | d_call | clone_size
TGTGCCAGCAGCTTGGGCAGGGATGGCTACACCTTC | CASSLGRDGYTF | TRBJ1-2 | TRBV11-2 | - | -
TGTGCCACCAGCGGGCAGGGGGGGGCAGATACGCAGTATTTT | CATSGQGGADTQYF | TRBJ2-3 | TRBV15 | - | -
TGTGCCACCAGCAGAGACAGGGGGCTTCAGCCCCAGCATTTT | CATSRDRGLQPQHF | TRBJ1-5 | TRBV15 | TRBD1 | many
TGTGCCAGCAGCCAAGCCGGGGGCTCTGGAAACACCATATATTTT | CASSQAGGSGNTIYF | TRBJ1-3 | TRBV14 | - | many
TGCGCCAGCAGCCAAGATCCCGATTCGGGTGAGCAGTTCTTC | CASSQDPDSGEQFF | TRBJ2-1 | TRBV4-3 | - | few
TGTGCCAGTAGGGTATCTCCCCGGAGCAATCAGCCCCAGCATTTT | CASRVSPRSNQPQHF | TRBJ1-5 | TRBV19 | - | many
TGTGCCAGCAGTTACGACAGAGACATTCAGTACTTC | CASSYDRDIQYF | TRBJ2-4 | TRBV2 | - | many
TGTGCCAGCAGCGTAGCTGGGGGGGGGACAGACACAGATACGCAGTATTTT | CASSVAGGGTDTDTQYF | TRBJ2-3 | TRBV9 | - | -
TGTGCCAGCAGCTTTGTATCACGGGACGGCTACGAGCAGTACTTC | CASSFVSRDGYEQYF | TRBJ2-7 | TRBV7-9 | - | few
TGTGCCAGCAGTTTGGGGAGAAGGGGGTTGGCTTTCTTT | CASSLGRRGLAFF | TRBJ1-1 | TRBV2 | - | -
TGTGCCAGCAGCATTTACAATGAGCAGTTCTTC | CASSIYNEQFF | TRBJ2-1 | TRBV7-2 | - | many
TGCAGTGCTAGAATGGGGGGGGATGGAGCTAACTATGGCTACACCTTC | CSARMGGDGANYGYTF | TRBJ1-2 | TRBV20-1 | - | -
TGCAGTGCTCTCACAGGTCCAGGTTCACCCCTCCACTTT | CSALTGPGSPLHF | TRBJ1-6 | TRBV20-1 | - | many
TGTGCCAGCAGCTCCGGGACAGCCGAAGAAAACACCATATATTTT | CASSSGTAEENTIYF | TRBJ1-3 | TRBV7-8 | TRBD1 | many
TGCGCCAGCAGCCCACAATCCGACCCCGGTGGAAACACCATATATTTT | CASSPQSDPGGNTIYF | TRBJ1-3 | TRBV4-3 | - | many
TGTGTCACCAACTCGGACAGGGCCTCCTACAATGAGCAGTTCTTC | CVTNSDRASYNEQFF | TRBJ2-1 | TRBV15 | TRBD1 | -
TGTGCCAGCAGTAAGACAGGGAACTACGAGCAGTACTTC | CASSKTGNYEQYF | TRBJ2-7 | TRBV6-1 | TRBD1 | many
TGTGCCAGCAGCTTATTCGGACAGGGAGGCGCTGAAGCTTTCTTT | CASSLFGQGGAEAFF | TRBJ1-1 | TRBV5-6 | TRBD1 | many
TGTGCCAGCAGCCAAGTCCACGGACTAGCGGGGGGACAAGAGACCCAGTACTTC | CASSQVHGLAGGQETQYF | TRBJ2-5 | TRBV4-2 | TRBD2 | -
TGTGCCAGCAGTGCCGACCCAGGGGGGATAAACACTGAAGCTTTCTTT | CASSADPGGINTEAFF | TRBJ1-1 | TRBV25-1 | TRBD1 | -
TGCGCCAGCAGAAGGAACGGGGAGCTGGTTTTT | CASRRNGELVF | TRBJ2-2 | TRBV10-2 | - | -
TGTGCCAGCAGTGTAGGTTTGGCGCAAGGGGTCAGGACTGAAGCTTTCTTT | CASSVGLAQGVRTEAFF | TRBJ1-1 | TRBV6-1 | - | -
TGTGCCAGCTCCCAAGGATCTGGAAACACCATATATTTT | CASSQGSGNTIYF | TRBJ1-3 | TRBV7-3 | - | many
TGTGCCAGTAGGTCGGGAGTGCACGAGCAGTACTTC | CASRSGVHEQYF | TRBJ2-7 | TRBV19 | - | once
TGTGCCACCAGCAGGACTTTCCAAGAGACCCAGTACTTC | CATSRTFQETQYF | TRBJ2-5 | TRBV15 | - | -
TGTGCCATCAGTGACGGTAGCGGGTCCACAGATACGCAGTATTTT | CAISDGSGSTDTQYF | TRBJ2-3 | TRBV10-3 | TRBD2 | -
TGTGCCAGCAGGCGAAAGCCTGGAAATCTAAGCTATGGCTACACCTTC | CASRRKPGNLSYGYTF | TRBJ1-2 | TRBV6-1 | - | many
TGCAGCGTTAATGTGGGACAGGGGTCGGGAGAGCAGTACTTC | CSVNVGQGSGEQYF | TRBJ2-7 | TRBV29-1 | TRBD1 | -
TGTGCCAGTAGTATAGATCTAAGAACTGGCTACACCTTC | CASSIDLRTGYTF | TRBJ1-2 | TRBV19 | - | many
TGTGCCAGCGTACCGACAGGGGCCACCAGTGGCGGGGAGCTGTTTTTT | CASVPTGATSGGELFF | TRBJ2-2 | TRBV7-2 | TRBD1 | many
TGTGCCTGCAGACAGGGGGCCCACGAGCAGTACTTC | CACRQGAHEQYF | TRBJ2-7 | TRBV2 | TRBD1 | -
TGCGCCAGCAGCTTGGACCCCCTGGGGCTAGGGGAGACCCAGTACTTC | CASSLDPLGLGETQYF | TRBJ2-5 | TRBV5-1 | - | many
TGTGCCAGCAGACGGACAGCTCCCTACGAGCAGTACTTC | CASRRTAPYEQYF | TRBJ2-7 | TRBV6-5 | - | many
TGTGCCAGCACTCGGGCCTGGGAGACCCAGTACTTC | CASTRAWETQYF | TRBJ2-5 | TRBV5-8 | - | many
TGTGCCAGCAGTTTTATTTGGAGGGGTGGAAACACCTTC | CASSFIWRGGNTF | TRBJ1-2 | TRBV28 | - | -
TGTGCCAGCAGCTTCCTACAGGGGGCAACGGGTGAGCAGTACTTC | CASSFLQGATGEQYF | TRBJ2-7 | TRBV11-1 | TRBD1 | many
TGTGCCAGCAGCCAAGCGGGAATAGGGGCGGGAGATACGCAGTATTTT | CASSQAGIGAGDTQYF | TRBJ2-3 | TRBV2 | TRBD2 | -
TGTGCCATCAACCTAGGGACAGGGGATGGCTACACCTTC | CAINLGTGDGYTF | TRBJ1-2 | TRBV10-3 | TRBD1 | medium-sized
TGTGCCAGCAGTGAAGTTCACACAGATACGCAGTATTTT | CASSEVHTDTQYF | TRBJ2-3 | TRBV6-1 | - | many
TGCAGTGCTAGAGAGGGTAGCGGGGCCTACAATGAGCAGTTCTTC | CSAREGSGAYNEQFF | TRBJ2-1 | TRBV20-1 | TRBD2 | many
TGTGCCAGCAGTTTTGACCAGCGCCCATATGGCTACACCTTC | CASSFDQRPYGYTF | TRBJ1-2 | TRBV28 | - | few
TGTGCCAGCTGGGACAGTACCTACGAGCAGTACTTC | CASWDSTYEQYF | TRBJ2-7 | TRBV6-1 | TRBD1 | -
TGCAGTGCTAGAGATCCTAGGGGGGACACCACCGGGGAGCTGTTTTTT | CSARDPRGDTTGELFF | TRBJ2-2 | TRBV20-1 | - | many
TGTGCCAGCAGTCCTGGCGGGCTCGGGAATCAGCCCCAGCATTTT | CASSPGGLGNQPQHF | TRBJ1-5 | TRBV12-3/TRBV12-4 | - | many
TGTGCCAGCAGAGCTAGACAGGGGAATCGTAACTATGGCTACACCTTC | CASRARQGNRNYGYTF | TRBJ1-2 | TRBV2 | TRBD1 | -
TGTGCCACAACCAACTCTGGAAACACCATATATTTT | CATTNSGNTIYF | TRBJ1-3 | TRBV10-3 | - | once
TGTGCCAGCAGCCTAGGGGCCGGGACAGTAAGTGGGGCCCTCCACTTT | CASSLGAGTVSGALHF | TRBJ1-6 | TRBV4-2 | TRBD1 | -
TGTGCCACCAGCAGAGAAGTCTTTCGAGATGGCTACACCTTC | CATSREVFRDGYTF | TRBJ1-2 | TRBV15 | - | many
TGTGCCAGCAGTGTTAGGGGCCACGAGCAGTACTTC | CASSVRGHEQYF | TRBJ2-7 | TRBV2 | - | -
TGTGCCAGCAAACCTGGAGGGACAGGGACCGAGCAGTACTTC | CASKPGGTGTEQYF | TRBJ2-7 | TRBV19 | TRBD1 | -
TGTGCCAGCAGCGTAGCTATGGGGGGGGAGACCCAGTACTTC | CASSVAMGGETQYF | TRBJ2-5 | TRBV9 | TRBD2 | many
TGTGCCACACGGCGGGGGATACAAGAGACCCAGCATTTT | CATRRGIQETQHF | TRBJ1-5 | TRBV15 | - | -
TGTGCCAGCAGTTACTCAAGACCTGTCGTCCTGACTTTC | CASSYSRPVVLTF | TRBJ2-6 | TRBV7-4 | - | few
TGTGCCAGCAGTTACCTTGGTCCGGTGGATACGCAGTATTTT | CASSYLGPVDTQYF | TRBJ2-3 | TRBV6-5 | - | many
TGTGCCAGCAGTAGCATCTCCGGGACTCTAGCGTCAAAACTGTTTTTT | CASSSISGTLASKLFF | TRBJ1-4 | TRBV27 | - | -
TGCAGCGTTTCAGGGATGGACGGCTACACCTTC | CSVSGMDGYTF | TRBJ1-2 | TRBV29-1 | - | -